This T cell receptor (beta chain) was identified during a study of control samples from healthy donors and cancer patients. Profiling relied on immunoSEQ multiplex PCR, and the TCRdb table lists in-frame clones only, not all of them. Of some 120,000 clones listed, about 95% are singletons. The V end was cut by 5 bases, the J end by 14 bases, with 22 bases between. The CDR3 spans 15 residues. The germline V gene encodes CDR1 MNHEY and CDR2 SVGAGI. The origin of this receptor is a man younger than 45 in good health. The gene calls are TRBV6-5 and TRBJ1-6; TRBD1 is a possible D gene (5 bases). Source material: blood. This chain's CDR3 is CASSIPGTRVGSLHF. CDR3 nucleotide sequence: TGTGCCAGCAGTATTCCAGGGACTCGTGTGGGGTCCCTCCACTTT.